The next 29 T cell receptor beta chains were all read from a single sample in a study of technical replicates of blood from a few donors. Assay used: immunoSEQ multiplex PCR; TCRdb lists only in-frame clones, some missing. The profile shows 60,000 to 90,000 clones, approximately 97% of them singletons. Sequenced sample: T cells isolated from PBMCs. The receptor source for this set is a human donor in good health.

The chain employs TRBV7-2 and TRBJ2-1; 8 bases align to TRBD2. The CDR3 sequence is 15 residues long. Germline V gives CDR1 SGHTA, CDR2 FQGNSA. J was trimmed by 7 bases and V by 6 bases; bases with no gene match: 11. CDR3 residues: CASSLGTSDRNEQFF. CDR3 coding DNA: TGTGCCAGCAGTTTGGGGACTAGTGATCGGAATGAGCAGTTCTTC.

The chain combines TRBV11-2 with TRBJ2-3; 9 bases agree with TRBD2. CDR3 length equals 17 residues. The J segment lost 3 bases and the V segment lost 1 base, leaving 8 bases of the junction unmatched. Germline V CDR1 and CDR2: SGHAT, FQNNGV. The chain's CDR3 is CASSLAGGRAGTDTQYF. The CDR3 nucleotides read TGTGCCAGCAGCTTAGCCGGCGGGAGGGCCGGGACAGATACGCAGTATTTT. The whole variable domain, filled in from reference TRBV11-2 and TRBJ2-3, reads EAGVAQSPRYKIIEKRQSVAFWCNPISGHATLYWYQQILGQGPKLLIQFQNNGVVDDSQLPKDRFSAERLKGVDSTLKIQPAKLEDSAVYLCASSLAGGRAGTDTQYFGPGTRLTVL.

CDR3 residues: CASSVTGVGSGANVLTF. CDR3 DNA sequence: TGTGCCAGCAGCGTGACAGGGGTGGGCTCTGGGGCCAACGTCCTGACTTTC. V usage is TRBV9 and J usage is TRBJ2-6; 8 positions match TRBD1. The CDR3 has 17 amino acids. The V gene end was trimmed by 2 bases and the J gene end by 0 bases; junction bases not matched to a gene: 4. The germline CDR1 and CDR2 sequences are SGDLS and YYNGEE.

The chain uses TRBV29-1 and TRBJ1-2; possible D gene TRBD1, 5 bases. V was cut by 3 bases and J by 6 bases, with 20 bases left in between. The CDR3 consists of 15 residues. CDR1 is SQVTM and CDR2 is ANQGSEA in the germline V gene. The CDR3 DNA is TGCAGCGTTGACCTGGGGGGGTTACGAGTGAATGGCTACACCTTC. This gives the protein CSVDLGGLRVNGYTF.

This sequence joins TRBV28 and TRBJ2-2; D is ambiguous. This CDR3 contains 12 residues. Germline lookup yields CDR1 MDHEN and CDR2 SYDVKM. V lost 6 bases and J lost 1, with 3 bases in between. This chain's CDR3 is CASRLNTGELFF. CDR3 coding DNA: TGTGCCAGCAGACTGAACACCGGGGAGCTGTTTTTT.

This chain joins TRBV7-8 and TRBJ1-1; D perhaps matches TRBD1 (5 bases). This CDR3 is 14 amino acids long. Germline assignment: CDR1 SGHVS and CDR2 FQNEAQ. V lost 5 bases, J lost 0 bases, and 10 bases lay in between. The CDR3 loop reads CASSPGSMNTEAFF. The CDR3 coding sequence is TGTGCCAGCAGCCCAGGGTCCATGAACACTGAAGCTTTCTTT.

This clone appeared once. The V and J genes are TRBV11-2 and TRBJ2-7; 11 bases agree with TRBD1. The CDR3 runs 15 residues. V gave up 8 bases and J gave up 5 bases; unmatched junction bases: 11. Germline V gene data show CDR1 as SGHAT and CDR2 as FQNNGV. CDR3 residues: CASFRTGGETHEQYF. The CDR3 region has the DNA TGTGCCAGCTTTAGGACAGGGGGCGAAACGCACGAGCAGTACTTC.

V is TRBV6-5 and J is TRBJ2-1; 14 nucleotides line up with TRBD2. Germline CDR1 MNHEY, CDR2 SVGAGI. The CDR3 is made up of 15 amino acids. Trimming at V came to 7 bases and at J to 12 bases, leaving 11 bases not matched to a gene. The CDR3 protein is CASMSGTSGRVGQFF. CDR3 nucleotide sequence: TGTGCCAGCATGTCCGGGACTAGCGGGAGAGTGGGGCAGTTCTTC.

V gene TRBV6-5 combines with J gene TRBJ1-5; possible D gene TRBD1, 6 bases. The CDR3 extends over 15 amino acids. Trimming removed 4 bases at V and 4 bases at J, with 14 bases between. Looked up from germline, CDR1 is MNHEY and CDR2 is SVGAGI. CDR3 nucleotide sequence: TGTGCCAGCAGTTCCGACAGGCGCACAAATCAGCCCCAGCATTTT. The encoded protein is CASSSDRRTNQPQHF.

In DNA form, the CDR3 reads TGTGCCAGCAGTGGCGTAGCGGGAGAGTATGTCGGGGAGCTGTTTTTT. This sequence encodes CASSGVAGEYVGELFF. The J gene is TRBJ2-2, the V gene TRBV6-1; 9 positions match TRBD2. Losses at the gene ends were 4 bases for V and 7 bases for J; bases not matched to a gene: 10. CDR1 MNHNS and CDR2 SASEGT come from the germline V gene. The CDR3 is 16 amino acids.

V gene TRBV2 combines with J gene TRBJ2-1; TRBD1 might be the D (6 bases). CDR1 and CDR2 (germline): SNHLY, FYNNEI. CDR3 size: 13 residues. V was pared by 11 bases and J by 2 bases, with 13 bases between. DNA of the CDR3: TGTGCCTCTGAGAAGGGGGCCTACAATGAGCAGTTCTTC. Its protein product is CASEKGAYNEQFF.

The rearrangement uses TRBV11-1 and TRBJ2-1; 9 positions match TRBD1. From germline, CDR1 is SGHAT and CDR2 FQDESV (reference sequence). The CDR3 totals 16 residues. After removal of 5 bases from V and 0 bases from J, the junction contained 5 bases not matched to a gene. The CDR3 DNA reads as TGTGCCAGCAGCCCCCAGACAGGGGGCTCCTACAATGAGCAGTTCTTC. Protein: CASSPQTGGSYNEQFF.

The V and J genes are TRBV7-9 and TRBJ2-7; TRBD1 might be the D (5 bases). Between the trimmed V and J ends, which lost 2 bases and 5 bases, there was a span of 7 bases. This CDR3 has 12 residues. CDR1 is SEHNR and CDR2 is FQNEAQ in the germline V gene (reference sequence). In DNA, the CDR3 is TGTGCCAGCAGCTTATCGGACAACGAGCAGTACTTC. This encodes CASSLSDNEQYF.

Concerning this clone: Within the sample, other DNA sequences also encode this same CDR3. The genes are TRBV7-9 and TRBJ2-7, with TRBD1 matching 7 bases. CDR3 length equals 12 residues. The germline CDR1 and CDR2 sequences are SEHNR and FQNEAQ (reference sequence). Trimming at V came to 5 bases and at J to 4 bases, leaving 2 bases not matched to a gene. This CDR3 reads CASSPTGYEQYF. CDR3 nucleotides: TGTGCCAGCAGCCCGACAGGGTACGAGCAGTACTTC.

The chain combines TRBV6-1 with TRBJ1-5, with D unclear. CDR3 size: 11 residues. Looked up from germline, CDR1 is MNHNS and CDR2 is SASEGT. V gave up 4 bases and J gave up 10 bases, with 8 bases separating them. CDR3: CASSVSLPQHF. The CDR3 DNA reads as TGTGCCAGCAGTGTTAGTCTACCCCAGCATTTT.

The V gene is TRBV5-4, the J gene TRBJ1-2, with 7 bases matching TRBD1. This CDR3 region has 13 residues. V was pared by 4 bases and J by 4 bases, with 4 bases of the junction left unmatched. The germline CDR1 and CDR2 sequences are SGHNT and YYREEE (reference sequence). The CDR3 DNA sequence: TGTGCCAGCAGCCCCGGGACAGCCTATGGCTACACCTTC. This sequence encodes CASSPGTAYGYTF. Complete variable domain (other parts from reference TRBV5-4 and TRBJ1-2): ETGVTQSPTHLIKTRGQQVTLRCSSQSGHNTVSWYQQALGQGPQFIFQYYREEENGRGNFPPRFSGLQFPNYSSELNVNALELDDSALYLCASSPGTAYGYTFGSGTRLTVV.

This chain joins TRBV27 and TRBJ1-4; D possibly corresponds to TRBD1 (6 bases). Germline CDR1 MNHEY, CDR2 SMNVEV (reference sequence). V lost 2 bases to trimming and J lost 8 bases, with 12 bases between them. The CDR3 runs to 14 residues. In nucleotides, the CDR3 is TGTGCCAGCAGTTTAATAGGGGGTCTCGAAAAACTGTTTTTT. Translated, it gives CASSLIGGLEKLFF.

This chain joins TRBV6-5 and TRBJ2-1; 7 positions match TRBD2. V was pared by 2 bases and J by 5 bases, with 6 bases of the junction left unmatched. CDR1 and CDR2 from the germline V gene are MNHEY and SVGAGI. The CDR3 covers 15 residues. The CDR3 region is CASSYARGTNNEQFF. In DNA form, the CDR3 reads TGTGCCAGCAGTTACGCTCGAGGGACTAACAATGAGCAGTTCTTC.

The chain uses TRBV27 and TRBJ1-2; perhaps TRBD1 as D (6 bases). Germline assignment: CDR1 MNHEY and CDR2 SMNVEV (reference sequence). This CDR3 comprises 14 residues. Trimming pared 3 bases from V and 4 bases from J, leaving 12 bases between. CDR3 region: CASSFSGEPYGYTF. CDR3 DNA sequence: TGTGCCAGCAGTTTCTCAGGGGAACCCTATGGCTACACCTTC.

The chain employs TRBV6-5 and TRBJ2-7, with D perhaps TRBD2 (5 bases). CDR1 and CDR2 (germline): MNHEY, SVGAGI. This CDR3 region has 13 residues. Trimming removed 0 bases at V and 6 bases at J, with 9 bases between. The CDR3, as DNA: TGTGCCAGCAGTTACTCGACGGGGTTCGAGCAGTACTTC. This encodes CASSYSTGFEQYF.

The chain employs TRBV5-4 and TRBJ2-3; 7 bases align to TRBD2. V lost 3 bases and J lost 2; bases outside the gene matches: 6. This CDR3 has 15 amino acids. Germline-derived CDR1 and CDR2 are SGHNT and YYREEE (reference sequence). The CDR3 loop is CASSSSSGFTDTQYF. CDR3 sequence (DNA): TGTGCCAGCAGCTCGTCTAGCGGATTCACAGATACGCAGTATTTT.

The gene calls are TRBV2 and TRBJ1-5; D gene uncertain. With 11 bases removed from V and 1 base from J, the gap between germline ends came to 15 bases. Germline V gives CDR1 SNHLY, CDR2 FYNNEI. The CDR3 is made up of 14 amino acids. This chain's CDR3 is CAGSLERSNQPQHF. The CDR3, as DNA: TGTGCCGGATCCCTGGAGAGGAGCAATCAGCCCCAGCATTTT.

This clone was detected only once. This sequence joins TRBV5-3 and TRBJ2-4, with 11 bases lining up with TRBD2. TRBV5-3 is given ORF status, its function remaining uncertain. Losses at the gene ends were 4 bases for V and 4 bases for J; bases not matched to a gene: 4. The CDR3 spans 15 residues. The CDR3 sequence: CARSPGTSGKNIQYF. The CDR3 DNA reads TGTGCCAGAAGCCCCGGGACTAGCGGAAAAAACATTCAGTACTTC.

CDR3 sequence (DNA): TGTGCCAGCAGCCTCTACGCCCGGGACAGGGGCAGCACAGATACGCAGTATTTT. Translating gives CASSLYARDRGSTDTQYF. The chain recombines TRBV9 with TRBJ2-3; 10 bases agree with TRBD1. V lost 4 bases, J lost 0 bases, and 11 bases stayed unmatched. Germline V CDR1 and CDR2: SGDLS, YYNGEE. This CDR3 is 18 amino acids long.

The chain has TRBV27 and TRBJ2-1; 12 positions match TRBD2. V dropped 3 bases and J dropped 4; count of bases not matched to a gene: 13. CDR1 is MNHEY and CDR2 is SMNVEV in the germline V gene (reference sequence). The CDR3 is 19 residues long. The CDR3 loop is CASSLRSLAGGSFYNEQFF. The CDR3 bases are TGTGCCAGCAGTTTGAGGAGTCTAGCGGGAGGGTCCTTTTACAATGAGCAGTTCTTC.

The CDR3 spells CASSRESGTSSEQYF. The CDR3 DNA reads as TGTGCCAGCAGTCGTGAGTCCGGGACAAGTAGCGAGCAGTACTTC. The V and J genes are TRBV4-2 and TRBJ2-7, with TRBD1 as a possible D gene (6 bases). The V gene's germline CDR1 is LGHNA and CDR2 YNFKEQ. CDR3 length: 15 residues. V was pared by 6 bases and J by 6 bases, with 21 bases between.

The rearrangement joins TRBV2 to TRBJ2-2; the D gene is possibly TRBD2 (5 bases). The CDR3 covers 14 residues. Trimming left V 8 bases short and J 4 bases short, with 14 bases between. CDR1 is SNHLY and CDR2 is FYNNEI in the germline V gene. The CDR3 here is CASLAWAGTGELFF. The CDR3 DNA reads TGTGCCAGCTTGGCCTGGGCGGGCACCGGGGAGCTGTTTTTT.

This chain links TRBV6-5 with TRBJ2-7; 7 nucleotides align to TRBD2. Germline loops: CDR1 MNHEY, CDR2 SVGAGI. V was clipped by 11 bases and J by 2 bases; unmatched bases: 6. This CDR3 spans 12 amino acids. This CDR3 reads CAAGVTPYEQYF. The CDR3 DNA sequence: TGTGCCGCGGGGGTCACACCCTACGAGCAGTACTTC.

The rearrangement joins TRBV6-4 to TRBJ2-3; 12 bases line up with TRBD2. This CDR3 has 16 residues. Trimming at V came to 2 bases and at J to 0 bases, leaving 0 bases not matched to a gene. Germline assignment: CDR1 MRHNA and CDR2 SNTAGT. The CDR3 DNA sequence: TGTGCCAGCAGTGACGGGACTAGCGGGAGCACAGATACGCAGTATTTT. Encoded protein: CASSDGTSGSTDTQYF.